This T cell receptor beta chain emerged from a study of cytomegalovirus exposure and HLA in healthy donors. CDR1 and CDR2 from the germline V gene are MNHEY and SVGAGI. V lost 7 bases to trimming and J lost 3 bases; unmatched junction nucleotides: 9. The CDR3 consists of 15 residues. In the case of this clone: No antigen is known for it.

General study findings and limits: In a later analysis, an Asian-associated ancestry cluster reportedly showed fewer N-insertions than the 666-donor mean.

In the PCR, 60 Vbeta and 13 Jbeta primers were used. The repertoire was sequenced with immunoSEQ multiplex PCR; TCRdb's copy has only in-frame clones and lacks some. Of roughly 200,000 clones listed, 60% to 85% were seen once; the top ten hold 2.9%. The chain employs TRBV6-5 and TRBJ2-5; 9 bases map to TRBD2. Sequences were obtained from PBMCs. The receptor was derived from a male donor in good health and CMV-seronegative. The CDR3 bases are TGTGCCAGCAAGACTGGGGCTAGCGGGAAAGAGACCCAGTACTTC. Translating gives CASKTGASGKETQYF.